Following are 10 T cell receptor beta chains from one sample sequenced in a study of blood T cell repertoires in COVID-19. This table comes from immunoSEQ multiplex PCR, and its TCRdb copy is limited to in-frame clones, with some not included. The sample shows about 100,000 clones, over 80% of them seen only once. Sequences were obtained from peripheral blood. The receptors shown here come from a woman aged 70-85 years with acute or convalescent COVID-19.

CDR3 nucleotide sequence: TGTGCCAGCAGTTTATCGGGGACAATCTATGGCTACACCTTC. Residues: CASSLSGTIYGYTF. The rearrangement joins TRBV27 to TRBJ1-2; possible D gene TRBD1, 6 bases. The germline V gene has CDR1 MNHEY and CDR2 SMNVEV (reference sequence). V was cut by 0 bases and J by 4 bases, with 9 bases left in between. The CDR3 spans 14 residues.

In this sample, this clone turned up once. The rearrangement links TRBV7-2 to TRBJ2-3; D may be TRBD1 (6 bases). This CDR3 is 15 amino acids long. Trimming removed 4 bases from V and 1 base from J, with 12 bases in between. Germline CDR1 and CDR2: SGHTA and FQGNSA. This CDR3 is CASSSRQDGTDTQYF. CDR3 DNA: TGTGCCAGCAGCTCTCGACAGGACGGCACAGATACGCAGTATTTT.

This clone has just a few counts. V and J are TRBV12-3 or TRBV12-4 and TRBJ2-3; 7 bases agree with TRBD2. The CDR3 runs 11 residues. The trim removed 4 bases at V and 12 bases at J, leaving 4 bases unmatched. CDR3 residues: CASSSGTNQYF. The CDR3, as DNA: TGTGCCAGCAGTTCTGGGACTAACCAGTATTTT.

This clone has just one count. The rearrangement links TRBV27 to TRBJ2-7, with 8 nucleotides matching TRBD2. The CDR3 loop spans 14 amino acids. J was trimmed by 6 bases and V by 3 bases; bases with no gene match: 7. Germline CDR1 is MNHEY and CDR2 is SMNVEV (reference sequence). CDR3 region: CASSFGGRLGEQYF. CDR3 bases: TGTGCCAGCAGTTTCGGCGGGAGGCTGGGCGAGCAGTACTTC.

The chain links TRBV19 to TRBJ1-2, with 8 bases matching TRBD1. CDR3 length: 14 amino acids. CDR1 and CDR2 from the germline V gene are LNHDA and SQIVND (reference sequence). V gave up 2 bases and J gave up 3 bases; unmatched junction bases: 2. This CDR3 is CASSIQGADYGYTF. CDR3 sequence (DNA): TGTGCCAGTAGTATACAGGGGGCTGACTATGGCTACACCTTC.

The chain combines TRBV6-2 or TRBV6-3 with TRBJ1-5; 9 bases align to TRBD1. The ends lost 0 bases at V and 3 bases at J; junction bases unmatched: 6. From germline, CDR1 is MNHEY and CDR2 SVGEGT. CDR3 length equals 17 residues. The DNA for the CDR3 is TGTGCCAGCAGTTACTCGGGACAGGGTTCCGTCAATCAGCCCCAGCATTTT. Its translation is CASSYSGQGSVNQPQHF.

CDR3 protein: CATSRDPGTQETQYF. CDR3 sequence (DNA): TGTGCCACCAGCAGGGATCCCGGGACTCAAGAGACCCAGTACTTC. The rearrangement joins TRBV15 to TRBJ2-5; a possible D gene is TRBD2 (6 bases). This CDR3 region has 15 residues. The ends were cut back, 3 bases at V and 2 bases at J, with 13 bases in the middle. CDR1 is LNHNV, CDR2 YYDKDF, per germline (reference sequence). The whole variable domain, filled in from reference TRBV15 and TRBJ2-5, reads DAMVIQNPRYQVTQFGKPVTLSCSQTLNHNVMYWYQQKSSQAPKLLFHYYDKDFNNEADTPDNFQSRRPNTSFCFLDIRSPGLGDTAMYLCATSRDPGTQETQYFGPGTRLLVL.

For the CDR3, the DNA is TGTGCCAGTAGTAATAGAACGGTTTCACCCCTCCACTTT. This encodes CASSNRTVSPLHF. V usage is TRBV19 and J usage is TRBJ1-6; the D is unclear. CDR1 is LNHDA, CDR2 SQIVND, per germline (reference sequence). CDR3 size: 13 residues. The V and J ends lost 4 bases and 9 bases respectively, with 10 bases between them.

The V and J genes are TRBV5-6 and TRBJ1-1; D gene unclear. The V and J ends lost 3 bases and 3 bases respectively, with 9 bases between them. This CDR3 contains 13 residues. Germline assignment: CDR1 SGHDT and CDR2 YYEEEE. The CDR3 DNA reads as TGTGCCAGCAGCTCCCCCGGTGACACTGAAGCTTTCTTT. Protein product: CASSSPGDTEAFF.

This sequence joins TRBV7-6 and TRBJ1-1, with 11 bases aligning to TRBD1. Germline V gene lookup returns CDR1 SGHVS and CDR2 FNYEAQ. CDR3 size: 16 residues. The V segment lost 5 bases and the J segment 4 bases; nucleotides outside the gene matches: 9. The CDR3 DNA sequence: TGTGCCAGCAGCACCGGTCGGGGGACAGGGGGCACTGAAGCTTTCTTT. Encoded protein: CASSTGRGTGGTEAFF.